The clone carrying this T cell receptor (beta chain) was counted many times. Its target is not known. With 3 bases removed from V and 0 bases from J, the gap between germline ends came to 16 bases. The germline V gene has CDR1 MDHEN and CDR2 SYDVKM. The CDR3 runs 17 residues. These data originate in a study of T cells in Graves' hyperthyroidism and ophthalmopathy. The overall study: Specimen type is peripheral blood, collected at initial diagnosis prior to any treatment.

Amplified TCR beta CDR3 regions came from RNA transcripts. HTBI primers were employed in a first-round RT-PCR of the TCR CDR3. TCRdb passed the multiplex PCR reads through MiXCR, listing each CDR3 protein once. The data hold approximately 330,000 distinct CDR3 sequences, with approximately 14% observed a single time. Study findings and constraints: Blood shared most expanded thyroid clonotypes above 0.001.

Patients were excluded for uncontrolled infection, other autoimmune disease, pregnancy or lactation. Under 12 ml fresh peripheral blood yielded the PBMCs. The TCR comes from a woman aged 40 to 55 with Graves' ophthalmopathy. Specimen: blood. J is TRBJ2-3 and V is TRBV28; perhaps TRBD1 as D (6 bases). The DNA for the CDR3 is TGTGCCAGCAGTTTCTCCCTCCGGACAGCGAGCACAGATACGCAGTATTTT. This translates into CASSFSLRTASTDTQYF.